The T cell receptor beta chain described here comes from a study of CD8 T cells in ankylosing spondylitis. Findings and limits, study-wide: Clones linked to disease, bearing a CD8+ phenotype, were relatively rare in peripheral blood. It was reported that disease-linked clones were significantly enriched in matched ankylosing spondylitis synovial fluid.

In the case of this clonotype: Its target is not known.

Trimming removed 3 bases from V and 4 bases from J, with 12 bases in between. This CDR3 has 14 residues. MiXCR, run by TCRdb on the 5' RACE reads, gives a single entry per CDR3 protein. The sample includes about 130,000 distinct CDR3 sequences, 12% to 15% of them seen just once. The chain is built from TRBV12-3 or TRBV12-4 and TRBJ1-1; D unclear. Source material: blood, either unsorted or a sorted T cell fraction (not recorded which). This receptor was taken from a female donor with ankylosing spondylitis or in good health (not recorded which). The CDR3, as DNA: TGTGCCAGCAGTTTTTCGGGGAGCCTCACTGAAGCTTTCTTT. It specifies CASSFSGSLTEAFF.